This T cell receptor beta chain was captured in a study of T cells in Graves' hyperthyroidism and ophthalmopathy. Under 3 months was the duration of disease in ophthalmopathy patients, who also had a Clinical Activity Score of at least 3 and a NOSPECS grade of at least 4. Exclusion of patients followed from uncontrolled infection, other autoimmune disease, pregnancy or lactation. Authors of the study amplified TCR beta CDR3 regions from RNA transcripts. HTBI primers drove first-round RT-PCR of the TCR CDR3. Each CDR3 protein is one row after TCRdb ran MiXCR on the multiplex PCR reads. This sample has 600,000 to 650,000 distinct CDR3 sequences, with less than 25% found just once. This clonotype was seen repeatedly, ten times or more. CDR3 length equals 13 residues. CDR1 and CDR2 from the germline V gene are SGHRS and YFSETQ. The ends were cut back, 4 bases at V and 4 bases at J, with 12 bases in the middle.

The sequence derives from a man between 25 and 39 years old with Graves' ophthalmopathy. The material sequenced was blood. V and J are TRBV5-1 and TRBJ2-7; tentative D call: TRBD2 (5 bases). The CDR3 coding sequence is TGCGCCAGCAGCGAGGGTAGAGCTTACGAGCAGTACTTC. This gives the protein CASSEGRAYEQYF.